This T cell receptor (beta chain) was profiled in a study of blood T cell repertoires in COVID-19. The wider study: COVID-19 samples collected from the United States, Italy and Spain covered acute and convalescent phases. The analysed material was cDNA or gDNA that came from T cells, B-cell-depleted T cells, or PBMCs.

Study processing details: Scientists estimated how many nucleated cells there were by amplifying reference gene primers. Sequencing used immunoSEQ multiplex PCR; TCRdb keeps in-frame clones, though not all of them. That table gives V, J and clone size, and the DNA gave D and trimming. The table has some 260,000 clones, around four fifths seen once. This clone was observed a handful of times. Recruitment covered 20 to 25 US areas and drew participants whose ages spanned roughly 18 to 100 years. The V gene lost 2 bases and the J gene lost 5 bases, with 10 bases spanning the gap. Germline assignment: CDR1 KGHDR and CDR2 SFDVKD. This CDR3 is 14 amino acids long.

This chain links TRBV24-1 with TRBJ2-3; D is ambiguous. The sample taken for sequencing was PBMCs or T cells enriched from blood (not recorded which). This TCR derives from a man aged 25-45 years with acute COVID-19. In nucleotides, the CDR3 is TGTGCCACCAGTGATTCCGGGTCGAGAGATACGCAGTATTTT. This translates into CATSDSGSRDTQYF.